The 16 T cell receptor beta chains below all came from one sample that was sequenced in a study of PD-1 blockade in classical Hodgkin lymphoma. The protocol was immunoSEQ multiplex PCR, while the TCRdb copy is restricted to in-frame clones and leaves out a portion. This table holds about 94,000 clones, 85% to 90% found once. Every patient experienced relapse after autologous stem cell transplantation, and brentuximab vedotin exposure varied. The material sequenced was peripheral blood mononuclear cells (PBMCs), taken before the second cycle of nivolumab. Every receptor here comes from a human donor with classical Hodgkin lymphoma.

In the case of this clone: A read error may explain this, as a much larger clone is one base away. This chain joins TRBV6-1 and TRBJ2-7; 9 nucleotides match TRBD1. J lost 2 bases, V lost 5 bases, and 4 bases had no gene match. The CDR3 spans 14 residues. The germline V gene has CDR1 MNHNS and CDR2 SASEGT. The CDR3 sequence is CASSSGTGPYEQYF. CDR3 nucleotide sequence: TGTGCCAGCAGTTCAGGGACAGGGCCCTACGAGCAGTACTTC.

This clone appeared a few times. The rearrangement links TRBV9 to TRBJ2-7; 7 nucleotides line up with TRBD2. Germline assignment: CDR1 SGDLS and CDR2 YYNGEE. The CDR3 consists of 14 residues. The J segment lost 7 bases and the V segment lost 4 bases, leaving 11 bases of the junction unmatched. CDR3 nucleotides: TGTGCCAGCAGCCTAGGGACTACCCCTTCTGAGCAGTACTTC. Its protein product is CASSLGTTPSEQYF.

The CDR3 sequence is CATSQGLRWQFYEQYF. DNA for the CDR3: TGTGCCACCTCCCAAGGCCTAAGGTGGCAGTTCTACGAGCAGTACTTC. This chain connects TRBV15 to TRBJ2-7; D not certain. V dropped 8 bases and J dropped 3 bases, with 23 bases sitting between them. The CDR3 contains 16 residues. Germline V gene sequence: CDR1 LNHNV, CDR2 YYDKDF (reference sequence).

V is TRBV28 and J is TRBJ1-2, with D perhaps matching TRBD1 (6 bases). The CDR3 loop spans 15 amino acids. V shed 4 bases and J shed 2 bases, with 14 bases lying between them. The germline gives CDR1 MDHEN, CDR2 SYDVKM. For the CDR3, the DNA is TGTGCCAGCAGTTATCCAGGGGCCCTGAACTATGGCTACACCTTC. It is translated as CASSYPGALNYGYTF.

The chain links TRBV7-6 to TRBJ2-3; D call uncertain. The CDR3 covers 16 residues. CDR1 is SGHVS, CDR2 FNYEAQ, per germline. Trimming pared 0 bases from V and 0 bases from J, leaving 10 bases between. The CDR3 coding sequence is TGTGCCAGCAGCTTAGCCTCCGCGGTTAGCACAGATACGCAGTATTTT. It specifies CASSLASAVSTDTQYF.

This rearrangement joins TRBV6-5 to TRBJ2-5, with 7 bases fitting TRBD1. The CDR3 contains 15 residues. The J segment lost 4 bases and the V segment lost 2 bases, leaving 7 bases of the junction unmatched. Germline V gene sequence: CDR1 MNHEY, CDR2 SVGAGI. Written as DNA, the CDR3 is TGTGCCAGCAGTTACATTGGGGCAGGGGGAGAGACCCAGTACTTC. Protein product: CASSYIGAGGETQYF.

V usage is TRBV28 and J usage is TRBJ2-1; 13 bases line up with TRBD2. CDR3 length: 15 residues. J lost 9 bases, V lost 6 bases, and 8 bases had no gene match. CDR1 and CDR2 from the germline V gene are MDHEN and SYDVKM. The CDR3 DNA follows: TGTGCCAGCAGCCCCGGTGGACTAGCGGGAGTTGAGCAGTTCTTC. As protein: CASSPGGLAGVEQFF.

The chain employs TRBV4-1 and TRBJ2-5, with D unresolved. V lost 1 base and J 0 bases, leaving 6 bases between the germline ends. This CDR3 comprises 14 residues. CDR1 and CDR2 (germline): MGHRA, YSYEKL. CDR3 nucleotides: TGCGCCAGCAGCCAAGCCCAGGACCAAGAGACCCAGTACTTC. Translating it yields CASSQAQDQETQYF.

This clone was observed at least ten times. The identical CDR3 is also encoded by other nucleotide sequences in the sample. The chain uses TRBV4-1 and TRBJ2-5; D is uncertain. The length of the CDR3 is 14 residues. Germline V gene data show CDR1 as MGHRA and CDR2 as YSYEKL. V was trimmed by 0 bases and J by 5 bases, leaving 10 bases between them. CDR3 sequence (DNA): TGCGCCAGCAGCCAAGAAGGCGACGGGGAGACCCAGTACTTC. Amino acids: CASSQEGDGETQYF.

The chain employs TRBV6-1 and TRBJ1-3; unclear D gene. Trimming left V 6 bases short and J 0 bases short, with 9 bases between. Germline V lookup: CDR1 MNHNS, CDR2 SASEGT. This CDR3 is 14 amino acids long. The CDR3 sequence is CASRGASSGNTIYF. The DNA of the CDR3 is TGTGCCAGCAGGGGAGCGAGCTCTGGAAACACCATATATTTT.

The genes are TRBV4-1 and TRBJ2-1, with D possibly TRBD2 on 5 matching bases. Germline V gene sequence: CDR1 MGHRA, CDR2 YSYEKL. V was pared by 6 bases and J by 0 bases, with 12 bases between. The CDR3 contains 15 residues. CDR3 residues: CASSRDYSSYNEQFF. For the CDR3, the DNA is TGCGCCAGCAGTCGTGACTATAGCTCCTACAATGAGCAGTTCTTC.

The V and J genes are TRBV28 and TRBJ2-1; maybe TRBD2 (5 bases). V was clipped by 7 bases and J by 2 bases, with 12 bases between them. Germline CDR1 and CDR2: MDHEN and SYDVKM. This CDR3 has 14 amino acids. The CDR3 nucleotides are TGTGCCAGCATGGTGGGAGACGCCTACAATGAGCAGTTCTTC. Encoded protein: CASMVGDAYNEQFF.

The chain carries TRBV27 and TRBJ2-7, with 9 bases aligning to TRBD1. Per the germline V gene, CDR1 is MNHEY and CDR2 is SMNVEV (reference sequence). V lost 6 bases, J lost 3 bases, and 3 bases stayed unmatched. The CDR3 is 13 residues long. The chain's CDR3 is CASRGTGIYEQYF. In DNA form, the CDR3 reads TGTGCCAGCAGAGGGACAGGGATCTACGAGCAGTACTTC.

The genes are TRBV27 and TRBJ1-1, with D unclear. CDR3 length equals 11 residues. The germline gives CDR1 MNHEY, CDR2 SMNVEV (reference sequence). Trimming cost V 3 bases and J 5 bases, with 4 bases left between them. CDR3 coding DNA: TGTGCCAGCAGTTTGGAGACTGAAGCTTTCTTT. It specifies CASSLETEAFF.

The rearrangement links TRBV5-1 to TRBJ2-1; no firm D call. V lost 0 bases, J lost 8 bases, and 15 bases lay in between. The CDR3 covers 15 residues. Germline V gene lookup returns CDR1 SGHRS and CDR2 YFSETQ. Here the CDR3 DNA reads TGCGCCAGCAGCTTGGGCCTAGTACTTTTCGATGAGCAGTTCTTC. This codes for CASSLGLVLFDEQFF.

This clone was observed a single time. The J gene is TRBJ2-4, the V gene TRBV6-1; 11 positions agree with TRBD2. The germline gives CDR1 MNHNS, CDR2 SASEGT. The CDR3 covers 15 residues. V dropped 9 bases and J dropped 0; count of bases not matched to a gene: 4. CDR3 region: CARRLAGLAKNIQYF. In DNA form, the CDR3 reads TGTGCCAGAAGACTAGCGGGATTAGCCAAAAACATTCAGTACTTC.